What follows are 29 T cell receptor beta chains derived from one specimen sequenced in a study of T cell changes during pregnancy in multiple sclerosis. TCRdb keeps only in-frame clones here, not all; method: immunoSEQ multiplex PCR. The table records 1,000 to 1,200 clones, around three quarters of them present only once. Sequencing was carried out using CD4+ T cells from PBMCs (not recorded whether the cells were cultured). The receptors derive from a female patient with multiple sclerosis, enrolled in a pregnancy study. Some clones in this sample may be carry-over from other donors' samples.

J is TRBJ2-4 and V is TRBV2, with D possibly being TRBD2 (6 bases). Germline V gives CDR1 SNHLY, CDR2 FYNNEI. V was clipped by 6 bases and J by 6 bases, with 21 bases between them. The CDR3 runs to 16 residues. CDR3: CASRRRGQVGGNIQYF. The CDR3 DNA reads as TGTGCCAGCAGGCGGAGAGGTCAGGTGGGGGGAAACATTCAGTACTTC.

The J gene is TRBJ2-7, the V gene TRBV6-1; 11 positions match TRBD1. CDR1 is MNHNS, CDR2 SASEGT, per germline. V gave up 9 bases and J gave up 6 bases; unmatched junction bases: 10. The CDR3 consists of 14 residues. CDR3 amino acids: CARTRTGGFSEQYF. The CDR3 nucleotides are TGTGCCAGAACCAGGACAGGGGGCTTCTCCGAGCAGTACTTC.

This chain connects TRBV7-9 to TRBJ2-2; 9 bases match TRBD2. Germline values: CDR1 SEHNR, CDR2 FQNEAQ (reference sequence). J gave up 3 bases and V 5 bases, and 4 bases lay outside the gene matches. The CDR3 sequence is 15 residues long. The CDR3, as DNA: TGTGCCAGCAGCGTCACTAGCGGGTACACCGGGGAGCTGTTTTTT. Translation: CASSVTSGYTGELFF.

The sample holds a few counts of this clone. The rearrangement links TRBV6-5 to TRBJ1-2; D remains unclear. The CDR3 totals 12 residues. The V gene lost 6 bases and the J gene lost 3 bases, with 8 bases spanning the gap. Germline assignment: CDR1 MNHEY and CDR2 SVGAGI. The CDR3 DNA follows: TGTGCCAGCAGACTTCTAGACTATGGCTACACCTTC. Translation: CASRLLDYGYTF.

The J gene is TRBJ2-1, the V gene TRBV5-1; D not certain. Germline V gene sequence: CDR1 SGHRS, CDR2 YFSETQ. CDR3 length: 12 amino acids. Trimming pared 4 bases from V and 9 bases from J, leaving 11 bases between. This chain's CDR3 is CASSPEGPEQFF. DNA for the CDR3: TGCGCCAGCAGCCCGGAAGGTCCTGAGCAGTTCTTC.

The chain links TRBV6-8 to TRBJ1-2; D is unclear. There are 12 residues in the CDR3. V gave up 6 bases and J gave up 3 bases, with 8 bases separating them. CDR1 is MNHGY and CDR2 is SAAAGT in the germline V gene. The CDR3 region has the DNA TGTGCCAGCAGACTTCTAGACTATGGCTACACCTTC. It is translated as CASRLLDYGYTF.

This clone was picked up one time. This chain connects TRBV9 to TRBJ2-2; 7 bases align to TRBD1. Germline V gene data show CDR1 as SGDLS and CDR2 as YYNGEE. This CDR3 contains 17 residues. Unmatched junction bases numbered 9, after V lost 0 bases and J lost 4 bases. This CDR3 is CASSVAERDSTTGELFF. The DNA of the CDR3 is TGTGCCAGCAGCGTAGCTGAAAGGGACAGTACCACCGGGGAGCTGTTTTTT. The whole variable domain, remainder taken from reference TRBV9 and TRBJ2-2, is DSGVTQTPKHLITATGQRVTLRCSPRSGDLSVYWYQQSLDQGLQFLIQYYNGEERAKGNILERFSAQQFPDLHSELNLSSLELGDSALYFCASSVAERDSTTGELFFGEGSRLTVL.

The V call is TRBV28, the J call TRBJ1-1; D uncertain. The CDR3 is 11 amino acids. From germline, CDR1 is MDHEN and CDR2 SYDVKM. V shed 6 bases and J shed 6 bases, with 8 bases lying between them. CDR3 coding DNA: TGTGCCAGCAGCTCATCCTCTGAAGCTTTCTTT. Protein: CASSSSSEAFF. The variable domain in full, completed from reference TRBV28 and TRBJ1-1, reads DVKVTQSSRYLVKRTGEKVFLECVQDMDHENMFWYRQDPGLGLRLIYFSYDVKMKEKGDIPEGYSVSREKKERFSLILESASTNQTSMYLCASSSSSEAFFGQGTRLTVV.

The rearrangement uses TRBV6-1 and TRBJ1-1; no clear D gene. CDR1 and CDR2 (germline): MNHNS, SASEGT. CDR3 length equals 12 residues. V shed 6 bases and J shed 1 base, with 6 bases lying between them. CDR3 coding DNA: TGTGCCAGCAGGGATTGGAACACTGAAGCTTTCTTT. Residues: CASRDWNTEAFF.

The rearrangement joins TRBV29-1 to TRBJ2-3; 7 positions match TRBD2. J gave up 1 base and V 4 bases, and 8 bases lay outside the gene matches. The CDR3 runs 15 residues. The germline V gene encodes CDR1 SQVTM and CDR2 ANQGSEA. The CDR3 sequence is CSVGGAGAGTDTQYF. The CDR3, as DNA: TGCAGCGTTGGTGGGGCGGGAGCTGGCACAGATACGCAGTATTTT.

The rearrangement links TRBV6-1 to TRBJ2-3; 11 bases line up with TRBD2. V lost 1 base and J lost 4; bases outside the gene matches: 1. The germline gives CDR1 MNHNS, CDR2 SASEGT. This CDR3 has 15 residues. CDR3 DNA: TGTGCCAGCAGTGAAGTAGCGGGAGGGCCAGATACGCAGTATTTT. It is translated as CASSEVAGGPDTQYF.

The rearrangement links TRBV30 to TRBJ2-3; 7 positions match TRBD2. The CDR3 extends over 14 amino acids. V gave up 1 base and J gave up 5 bases; unmatched junction bases: 6. Germline V gene lookup returns CDR1 GTSNPN and CDR2 SVGIG (reference sequence). The CDR3 loop is CAWSGVGGGDTQYF. CDR3 DNA: TGTGCCTGGAGTGGAGTGGGGGGGGGAGATACGCAGTATTTT.

J is TRBJ1-1 and V is TRBV6-5; weak D call: TRBD1 (6 bases). The V end was cut by 2 bases, the J end by 2 bases, with 9 bases between. The CDR3 covers 14 residues. CDR1 and CDR2 from the germline V gene are MNHEY and SVGAGI. The CDR3: CASSYLDSNTEAFF. The CDR3 DNA follows: TGTGCCAGCAGTTACCTGGACAGTAACACTGAAGCTTTCTTT.

The chain recombines TRBV6-1 with TRBJ2-3; D is unresolved. The germline V gene encodes CDR1 MNHNS and CDR2 SASEGT. V lost 5 bases to trimming and J lost 2 bases, with 2 bases between them. The CDR3 consists of 11 residues. This CDR3 is CASSNTDTQYF. CDR3 DNA sequence: TGTGCCAGCAGTAACACAGATACGCAGTATTTT.

Relative to its sample, this clone is large. The gene calls are TRBV5-1 and TRBJ1-4, with TRBD1 matching 7 bases. Germline values: CDR1 SGHRS, CDR2 YFSETQ. This CDR3 has 14 residues. J was trimmed by 5 bases and V by 7 bases; bases with no gene match: 8. The CDR3 bases are TGCGCCAGCCGGCAGGGGGAAATAAATGAAAAACTGTTTTTT. Translating gives CASRQGEINEKLFF.

This clone was detected once. V usage is TRBV6-6 and J usage is TRBJ2-5, with D tentatively TRBD2 (7 bases). Per the germline V gene, CDR1 is MNHNY and CDR2 is SVGAGI (reference sequence). V lost 4 bases, J lost 4 bases, and 10 bases lay in between. The CDR3 has 13 residues. In nucleotides, the CDR3 is TGTGCCAGCAGTTGGGGGGGCCTAGAGACCCAGTACTTC. Encoded protein: CASSWGGLETQYF.

The genes are TRBV7-6 and TRBJ1-1; D might be TRBD1 (5 bases). Germline loops: CDR1 SGHVS, CDR2 FNYEAQ. The V end lost 5 bases, the J end lost 3 bases, and 10 bases lay between the germline ends. The CDR3 totals 13 residues. This CDR3 is CASSTQGHTEAFF. The DNA for the CDR3 is TGTGCCAGCAGCACTCAGGGCCACACTGAAGCTTTCTTT. The full variable domain, completed using reference TRBV7-6 and TRBJ1-1, is GAGVSQSPRYKVTKRGQDVALRCDPISGHVSLYWYRQALGQGPEFLTYFNYEAQQDKSGLPNDRFSAERPEGSISTLTIQRTEQRDSAMYRCASSTQGHTEAFFGQGTRLTVV.

The chain uses TRBV2 and TRBJ2-5, with 7 bases matching TRBD2. CDR1 is SNHLY, CDR2 FYNNEI, per germline. The CDR3 spans 14 residues. V lost 9 bases, J lost 2 bases, and 9 bases stayed unmatched. Here the CDR3 reads CASSRASGQETQYF. The CDR3 DNA reads as TGTGCCAGTAGTAGAGCTAGCGGTCAAGAGACCCAGTACTTC. The full variable domain, rest sourced from reference TRBV2 and TRBJ2-5, is EPEVTQTPSHQVTQMGQEVILRCVPISNHLYFYWYRQILGQKVEFLVSFYNNEISEKSEIFDDQFSVERPDGSNFTLKIRSTKLEDSAMYFCASSRASGQETQYFGPGTRLLVL.

The rearrangement uses TRBV29-1 and TRBJ1-1, with 9 bases that match TRBD1. CDR3 length: 16 residues. In germline, CDR1 is SQVTM, CDR2 ANQGSEA. V shed 1 base, J shed 0 bases, and the junction held 6 bases outside the gene matches. The CDR3 DNA reads TGCAGCGTTGAAGTGGGGACAGGGAGGATGAACACTGAAGCTTTCTTT. This encodes CSVEVGTGRMNTEAFF.

The chain has TRBV27 and TRBJ2-5, with D unresolved. The V and J ends lost 3 bases and 1 base respectively, with 15 bases between them. CDR1 and CDR2 from the germline V gene are MNHEY and SMNVEV (reference sequence). The length of the CDR3 is 16 residues. In nucleotides, the CDR3 is TGTGCCAGCAGTTTTATGAGGTCTTGGGGCCAAGAGACCCAGTACTTC. This sequence encodes CASSFMRSWGQETQYF.

V gene TRBV25-1 combines with J gene TRBJ2-5; D unresolved. V was pared by 7 bases and J by 6 bases, with 9 bases between. The CDR3 spans 11 residues. Germline V CDR1 and CDR2: MGHDK, SYGVNS. DNA for the CDR3: TGTGCCAGCACTAGAGGTCAGACCCAGTACTTC. As protein: CASTRGQTQYF.

Sample share makes this clone hyperexpanded. The identical CDR3 is also encoded by other nucleotide sequences in the sample. The genes are TRBV2 and TRBJ2-5, with 11 bases matching TRBD2. The trim removed 6 bases at V and 5 bases at J, leaving 14 bases unmatched. CDR1 and CDR2 from the germline V gene are SNHLY and FYNNEI. The CDR3 is made up of 17 amino acids. The CDR3 here is CASRLSIAGGPRETQYF. As DNA, the CDR3 is TGTGCCAGCAGATTATCTATAGCGGGAGGGCCCCGGGAGACCCAGTACTTC.

V and J are TRBV18 and TRBJ2-4, with D possibly TRBD2 on 5 matching bases. This CDR3 comprises 16 residues. The germline CDR1 and CDR2 sequences are KGHSH and LQKENI. Trimming cost V 6 bases and J 7 bases, with 22 bases left between them. CDR3 in DNA: TGTGCCAGCTCCCGGACTGGGCCTATGGGTGCGAACATTCAGTACTTC. Translated, it gives CASSRTGPMGANIQYF. The full variable domain, its missing parts supplied by reference TRBV18 and TRBJ2-4, is NAGVMQNPRHLVRRRGQEARLRCSPMKGHSHVYWYRQLPEEGLKFMVYLQKENIIDESGMPKERFSAEFPKEGPSILRIQQVVRGDSAAYFCASSRTGPMGANIQYFGAGTRLSVL.

The J gene is TRBJ2-2, the V gene TRBV5-1; TRBD2 matches at 11 bases. Germline V lookup: CDR1 SGHRS, CDR2 YFSETQ. The CDR3 length is 16 residues. With 4 bases clipped from V and 4 bases from J, the junction kept 6 bases outside the gene matches. As DNA, the CDR3 is TGCGCCAGCAGCGGGCCTAGCGGGGGGTCCACCGGGGAGCTGTTTTTT. This sequence encodes CASSGPSGGSTGELFF.

The chain employs TRBV5-1 and TRBJ1-2, with 8 bases that match TRBD1. The V gene's germline CDR1 is SGHRS and CDR2 YFSETQ. CDR3 length equals 15 residues. The V gene end was trimmed by 0 bases and the J gene end by 8 bases; junction bases not matched to a gene: 9. The CDR3 is CASSLGDRQARGYTF. CDR3 DNA sequence: TGCGCCAGCAGCTTGGGGGACAGGCAAGCCCGAGGCTACACCTTC.

The chain combines TRBV19 with TRBJ2-7, with D perhaps given as TRBD1 or TRBD2 (5 bases each). CDR3 length equals 13 residues. Germline values: CDR1 LNHDA, CDR2 SQIVND (reference sequence). Trimming stripped 4 bases from V and 2 bases from J, with 9 bases between. This CDR3 is CASSTGPPYEQYF. The CDR3 DNA reads as TGTGCCAGTAGTACGGGACCCCCCTACGAGCAGTACTTC.

The V call is TRBV6-5, the J call TRBJ1-2; maybe TRBD1 (6 bases). Trimming cost V 0 bases and J 1 base, with 12 bases left between them. The CDR3 runs 16 residues. Germline V gene sequence: CDR1 MNHEY, CDR2 SVGAGI. This chain's CDR3 is CASSYSGTPVNYGYTF. CDR3 DNA: TGTGCCAGCAGTTACTCCGGGACACCAGTTAACTATGGCTACACCTTC.

This chain links TRBV21-1 with TRBJ1-1; the table's D call of TRBD1 was not tested on the DNA. TRBV21-1 is assigned pseudogene status. The CDR3 is 18 amino acids. CDR3: CASSLKEDRGDGVTEAFF. In DNA, the CDR3 is TGTGCCAGCAGCTTAAAGGAAGACAGGGGCGATGGGGTCACTGAAGCTTTCTTT.

The rearrangement uses TRBV6-1 and TRBJ1-3; D is perhaps TRBD1 (5 bases). V lost 7 bases to trimming and J lost 2 bases, with 12 bases between them. The germline gives CDR1 MNHNS, CDR2 SASEGT. There are 14 residues in the CDR3. The chain's CDR3 is CASKGMTAGNTIYF. In nucleotides, the CDR3 is TGTGCCAGCAAAGGTATGACAGCTGGAAACACCATATATTTT.